Below are 23 T cell receptor beta chains sequenced from a single sample in a study of CD8 T cells in ankylosing spondylitis. From the 5' RACE reads, TCRdb called clonotypes with MiXCR, one entry per CDR3 protein. The repertoire holds under 250,000 distinct CDR3 sequences, with about 11% as singletons. Sequenced material: blood, either unsorted or a sorted T cell fraction (not recorded which). All receptors come from a male donor with ankylosing spondylitis or in good health (not recorded which).

This clonotype was counted ten times or more. The chain is built from TRBV11-2 and TRBJ2-1; TRBD2 matches at 7 bases. With 5 bases clipped from V and 6 bases from J, the junction kept 13 bases outside the gene matches. Germline CDR1 is SGHAT and CDR2 is FQNNGV. The CDR3 runs 16 residues. CDR3 DNA sequence: TGTGCCAGCAGCGAAACCGGGGGGAGGACCTCCAATGAGCAGTTCTTC. This gives the protein CASSETGGRTSNEQFF.

This clonotype has ten or more counts. The chain carries TRBV5-1 and TRBJ2-5; D uncertain. V was cut by 2 bases and J by 4 bases, with 3 bases left in between. Germline-derived CDR1 and CDR2 are SGHRS and YFSETQ. CDR3 size: 11 residues. CDR3 nucleotide sequence: TGCGCCAGCAGCTTAGCAGAGACCCAGTACTTC. Translated, it gives CASSLAETQYF. Full variable domain (missing parts from reference TRBV5-1 and TRBJ2-5): KAGVTQTPRYLIKTRGQQVTLSCSPISGHRSVSWYQQTPGQGLQFLFEYFSETQRNKGNFPGRFSGRQFSNSRSEMNVSTLELGDSALYLCASSLAETQYFGPGTRLLVL.

This clonotype was counted many times. The gene calls are TRBV5-1 and TRBJ1-2; no clear D gene. The V gene lost 2 bases and the J gene lost 8 bases, with 13 bases spanning the gap. In germline, CDR1 is SGHRS, CDR2 YFSETQ. The CDR3 is 13 amino acids. CDR3 sequence reads: CASSFGGEVGYTF. The CDR3 coding sequence is TGCGCCAGCAGCTTTGGCGGTGAGGTCGGCTACACCTTC.

This chain joins TRBV5-1 and TRBJ2-3, with 11 bases lining up with TRBD1. The V and J ends lost 3 bases and 6 bases, in that order; junction bases with no gene match: 3. From germline, CDR1 is SGHRS and CDR2 YFSETQ. The CDR3 totals 14 residues. This CDR3 reads CASSWTGGGDTQYF. The CDR3 DNA is TGCGCCAGCAGCTGGACAGGGGGCGGGGATACGCAGTATTTT. The complete variable domain, with remaining parts taken from reference TRBV5-1 and TRBJ2-3, reads KAGVTQTPRYLIKTRGQQVTLSCSPISGHRSVSWYQQTPGQGLQFLFEYFSETQRNKGNFPGRFSGRQFSNSRSEMNVSTLELGDSALYLCASSWTGGGDTQYFGPGTRLTVL.

Worth noting for this clonotype: A much larger clonotype is one base distant, so this may be a read error. The chain couples TRBV28 to TRBJ2-7, with TRBD2 matching over 13 bases. Germline V gives CDR1 MDHEN, CDR2 SYDVKM. This CDR3 is built from 14 residues. CDR3 nucleotides: TGTGCCAGCAGACTGGGACTAGCGGGGCTCGAGCAGCACTTC. Protein sequence: CASRLGLAGLEQHF. Full variable domain (outside the CDR3, taken from reference TRBV28 and TRBJ2-7): DVKVTQSSRYLVKRTGEKVFLECVQDMDHENMFWYRQDPGLGLRLIYFSYDVKMKEKGDIPEGYSVSREKKERFSLILESASTNQTSMYLCASRLGLAGLEQHFGPGTRLTVT.

The gene calls are TRBV3-1 and TRBJ2-7, with D tentatively TRBD2 (5 bases). V was clipped by 5 bases and J by 6 bases, with 20 bases between them. The CDR3 extends over 15 amino acids. Per germline, CDR1 LGHDT and CDR2 YNNKEL (reference sequence). CDR3 coding DNA: TGTGCCAGCAGCTTCTCGGACCTAGCTCGTATCGAGCAGTACTTC. Translation gives CASSFSDLARIEQYF.

This clonotype was recorded only once. This may stem from a read error, because a much larger clone lies one nucleotide away. The rearrangement uses TRBV11-1 and TRBJ1-1, with D possibly TRBD1 on 6 matching bases. The CDR3 runs to 15 residues. CDR1 SGHAT and CDR2 FQDESV come from the germline V gene (reference sequence). This CDR3 is CVSSSAGQRNTEAFF. CDR3 DNA: TGTGTCAGCAGCTCAGCCGGACAGCGAAACACTGAAGCTTTCTTT.

This clonotype turned up a few times. The chain employs TRBV18 and TRBJ1-2, with TRBD1 identical over 7 bases. Germline CDR1 KGHSH, CDR2 LQKENI. There are 14 residues in the CDR3. Trimming cost V 4 bases and J 3 bases; bases outside gene matches: 5. The CDR3: CASSQGAADYGYTF. The CDR3 region has the DNA TGTGCCAGCTCACAGGGGGCTGCTGACTATGGCTACACCTTC.

The chain uses TRBV6-5 and TRBJ2-2, with D possibly matching TRBD1 (6 bases). This CDR3 has 14 residues. The germline V gene encodes CDR1 MNHEY and CDR2 SVGAGI. V was cut by 2 bases and J by 4 bases, with 8 bases left in between. Here the CDR3 reads CASSYPDSTGELFF. The CDR3 nucleotides read TGTGCCAGCAGTTACCCGGACAGCACCGGGGAGCTGTTTTTT.

A few counts support this clonotype. The chain recombines TRBV12-3 or TRBV12-4 with TRBJ1-2; D is unresolved. Trimming took off 3 bases at V and 6 bases at J, with 11 bases between the two ends. The CDR3 is made up of 13 amino acids. CDR3 in amino acids: CASSLVESHGYTF. The CDR3 DNA reads as TGTGCCAGCAGTTTGGTTGAGAGTCATGGCTACACCTTC.

This clonotype was recorded many times. This chain joins TRBV29-1 and TRBJ2-7; maybe TRBD2 (5 bases). Trimming took 5 bases from V and 4 from J, leaving 12 bases between them. The CDR3 extends over 12 amino acids. From germline, CDR1 is SQVTM and CDR2 ANQGSEA. CDR3 sequence reads: CSVRRTGYEQYF. CDR3 DNA sequence: TGCAGCGTTCGCAGGACGGGGTACGAGCAGTACTTC.

This clonotype was seen only a few times. The chain has TRBV30 and TRBJ1-2; D is undetermined. Germline values: CDR1 GTSNPN, CDR2 SVGIG (reference sequence). V dropped 0 bases and J dropped 4 bases, with 15 bases sitting between them. This CDR3 region has 15 residues. In nucleotides, the CDR3 is TGTGCCTGGAGTGTACGTGTCAGAGAATCCTATGGCTACACCTTC. It encodes CAWSVRVRESYGYTF.

This clonotype was counted ten times or more. This sequence joins TRBV28 and TRBJ2-5, with D possibly matching TRBD1 (8 bases). The CDR3 spans 15 residues. Trimming took 4 bases from V and 5 from J, leaving 17 bases between them. Germline V gives CDR1 MDHEN, CDR2 SYDVKM. CDR3 in DNA: TGTGCCAGCAGTTCCCTACAGGGGGGGTTGGAGACCCAGTACTTC. Amino acid sequence: CASSSLQGGLETQYF. Combining the CDR3 with reference TRBV28 and TRBJ2-5 gives the whole variable domain DVKVTQSSRYLVKRTGEKVFLECVQDMDHENMFWYRQDPGLGLRLIYFSYDVKMKEKGDIPEGYSVSREKKERFSLILESASTNQTSMYLCASSSLQGGLETQYFGPGTRLLVL.

The CDR3 sequence: CSARFPGGPPYNEQFF. In nucleotides, the CDR3 is TGCAGTGCTAGATTTCCGGGGGGACCCCCTTACAATGAGCAGTTCTTC. The chain combines TRBV20-1 with TRBJ2-1, with 7 bases aligning to TRBD2. Germline V gene lookup returns CDR1 DFQATT and CDR2 SNEGSKA (reference sequence). The ends lost 2 bases at V and 4 bases at J; junction bases unmatched: 11. The CDR3 consists of 16 residues.

The sample holds many counts of this clonotype. V usage is TRBV5-1 and J usage is TRBJ2-2, with TRBD1 matching 7 bases. V dropped 3 bases and J dropped 8; count of bases not matched to a gene: 10. The CDR3 length is 15 residues. Germline values: CDR1 SGHRS, CDR2 YFSETQ. In DNA, the CDR3 is TGCGCCAGCAGCTCCACTCGACAGGGATCAGGGGAGCTGTTTTTT. The encoded protein is CASSSTRQGSGELFF.

V is TRBV6-5 and J is TRBJ2-3; no reliable D call. CDR1 is MNHEY and CDR2 is SVGAGI in the germline V gene. V lost 4 bases to trimming and J lost 3 bases, with 5 bases between them. The CDR3 contains 12 residues. CDR3 sequence: CASSSATDTQYF. The CDR3 nucleotides read TGTGCCAGCAGTTCTGCGACAGATACGCAGTATTTT.

This clonotype was recorded many times. V and J are TRBV20-1 and TRBJ2-5; D is uncertain. The CDR3 has 14 amino acids. From germline, CDR1 is DFQATT and CDR2 SNEGSKA (reference sequence). Deletions cut 5 bases from V and 5 bases from J, with 18 bases between. For the CDR3, the DNA is TGCAGTGCTGACTTCCCGGGTCCCGGGGAGACCCAGTACTTC. It codes for CSADFPGPGETQYF.

This clonotype came up many times. The rearrangement joins TRBV3-1 to TRBJ2-7; a weak D match, TRBD2 (5 bases). The germline V gene encodes CDR1 LGHDT and CDR2 YNNKEL (reference sequence). The V gene lost 1 base and the J gene lost 4 bases, with 14 bases spanning the gap. This CDR3 has 15 residues. CDR3 sequence reads: CASSQAPRGLYEQYF. The CDR3 nucleotides read TGTGCCAGCAGCCAAGCTCCGAGAGGGTTGTACGAGCAGTACTTC.

There are a few counts of this clonotype. The CDR3 DNA reads TGTGCCAGCAGCTTCGAGGGGGCTGCTCAGCCCCAGCATTTT. Translating gives CASSFEGAAQPQHF. The genes are TRBV7-9 and TRBJ1-5; 7 bases align to TRBD1. This CDR3 comprises 14 residues. Per the germline V gene, CDR1 is SEHNR and CDR2 is FQNEAQ (reference sequence). Unmatched junction bases numbered 5, after V lost 3 bases and J lost 6 bases.

This clonotype was observed at least ten times. The gene calls are TRBV5-8 and TRBJ1-5; D is unresolved. Per germline, CDR1 SGHTS and CDR2 YDEGEE. V was pared by 4 bases and J by 0 bases, with 8 bases between. The CDR3 loop spans 14 amino acids. Here the CDR3 DNA reads TGTGCCAGCAGCAAACGAACTAGCAATCAGCCCCAGCATTTT. Amino acids: CASSKRTSNQPQHF.

This clonotype was counted at least ten times. The gene calls are TRBV20-1 and TRBJ1-5, with D perhaps matching TRBD1 (6 bases). Trimming shortened V by 5 bases and J by 2 bases, and 13 bases separated the two germline ends. Germline values: CDR1 DFQATT, CDR2 SNEGSKA (reference sequence). This CDR3 has 14 residues. This CDR3 is CSASRGIGNQPQHF. In DNA, the CDR3 is TGCAGTGCTTCCAGGGGCATTGGCAATCAGCCCCAGCATTTT.

This clonotype was recorded many times. This chain links TRBV5-1 with TRBJ2-1; D possibly uses TRBD1 or TRBD2 (6 bases each). The CDR3 consists of 18 residues. V shed 0 bases and J shed 5 bases, with 21 bases lying between them. CDR1 is SGHRS, CDR2 YFSETQ, per germline. The CDR3 DNA follows: TGCGCCAGCAGCTTGGGAGGGTCGTCGGGGGCGGTAGACAATGAGCAGTTCTTC. This encodes CASSLGGSSGAVDNEQFF.

This clonotype showed up many times. The rearrangement links TRBV4-2 to TRBJ2-3; D is ambiguous. Trimming cost V 0 bases and J 5 bases, with 9 bases left between them. Germline values: CDR1 LGHNA, CDR2 YNFKEQ. This CDR3 region has 14 residues. CDR3 in amino acids: CASSQERVGDTQYF. The CDR3 DNA follows: TGTGCCAGCAGCCAAGAAAGAGTTGGAGATACGCAGTATTTT.